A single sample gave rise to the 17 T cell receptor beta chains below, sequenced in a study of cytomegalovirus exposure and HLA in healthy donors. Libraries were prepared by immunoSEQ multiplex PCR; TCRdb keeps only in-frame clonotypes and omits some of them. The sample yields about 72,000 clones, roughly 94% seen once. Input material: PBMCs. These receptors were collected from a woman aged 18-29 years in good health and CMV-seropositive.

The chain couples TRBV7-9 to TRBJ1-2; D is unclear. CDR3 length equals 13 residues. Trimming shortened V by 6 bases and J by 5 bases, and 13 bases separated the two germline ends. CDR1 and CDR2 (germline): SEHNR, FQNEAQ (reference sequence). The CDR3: CASSQDGLYGYTF. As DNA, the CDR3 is TGTGCCAGCAGTCAGGACGGACTTTATGGCTACACCTTC.

This CDR3 is CASSEGPGISYEQYF. CDR3 nucleotides: TGTGCCAGCAGTGAAGGCCCCGGGATTTCCTACGAGCAGTACTTC. V gene TRBV6-1 combines with J gene TRBJ2-7; TRBD2 might be the D (5 bases). V was pared by 1 base and J by 1 base, with 11 bases between. Germline assignment: CDR1 MNHNS and CDR2 SASEGT. This CDR3 contains 15 residues.

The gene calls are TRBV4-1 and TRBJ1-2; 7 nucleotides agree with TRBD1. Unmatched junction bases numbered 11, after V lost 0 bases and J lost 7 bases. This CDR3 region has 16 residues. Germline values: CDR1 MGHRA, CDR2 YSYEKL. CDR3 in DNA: TGCGCCAGCAGCCAAGAAAAAGGGGCAGGGGGGATTGGCTACACCTTC. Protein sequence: CASSQEKGAGGIGYTF.

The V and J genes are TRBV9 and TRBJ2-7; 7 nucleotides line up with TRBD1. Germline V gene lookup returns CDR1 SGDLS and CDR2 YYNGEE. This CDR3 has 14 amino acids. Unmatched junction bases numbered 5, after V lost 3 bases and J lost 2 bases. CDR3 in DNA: TGTGCCAGCAGCGCCGTGGACAGGCCCTACGAGCAGTACTTC. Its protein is CASSAVDRPYEQYF.

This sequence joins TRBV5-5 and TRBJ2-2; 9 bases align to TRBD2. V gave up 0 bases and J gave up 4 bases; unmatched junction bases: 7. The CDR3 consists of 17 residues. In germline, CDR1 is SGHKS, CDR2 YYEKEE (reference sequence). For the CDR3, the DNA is TGTGCCAGCAGCTTGGACATAGCGGGAGTGGGCACCGGGGAGCTGTTTTTT. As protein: CASSLDIAGVGTGELFF.

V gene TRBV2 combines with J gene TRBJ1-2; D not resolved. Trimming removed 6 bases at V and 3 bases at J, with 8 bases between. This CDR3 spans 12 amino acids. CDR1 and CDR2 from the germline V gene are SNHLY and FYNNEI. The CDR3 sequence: CASRANDYGYTF. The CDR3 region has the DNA TGTGCCAGCAGAGCTAACGACTATGGCTACACCTTC. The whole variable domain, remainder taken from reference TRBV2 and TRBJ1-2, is EPEVTQTPSHQVTQMGQEVILRCVPISNHLYFYWYRQILGQKVEFLVSFYNNEISEKSEIFDDQFSVERPDGSNFTLKIRSTKLEDSAMYFCASRANDYGYTFGSGTRLTVV.

As DNA, the CDR3 is TGTGCCAGCAGCTACGACAGGGTGAACACCGGGGAGCTGTTTTTT. It translates to CASSYDRVNTGELFF. The rearrangement uses TRBV7-7 and TRBJ2-2, with 7 bases fitting TRBD1. CDR1 and CDR2 (germline): SSHAT, FNYEAQ (reference sequence). V lost 4 bases, J lost 1 base, and 3 bases stayed unmatched. The CDR3 covers 15 residues.

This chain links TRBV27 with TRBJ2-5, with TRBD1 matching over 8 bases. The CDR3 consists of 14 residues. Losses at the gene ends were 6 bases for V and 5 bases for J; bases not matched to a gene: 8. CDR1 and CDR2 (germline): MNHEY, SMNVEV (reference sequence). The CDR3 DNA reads TGTGCCAGCAGCCCAGGGGGCAGGGCGGAGACCCAGTACTTC. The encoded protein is CASSPGGRAETQYF.

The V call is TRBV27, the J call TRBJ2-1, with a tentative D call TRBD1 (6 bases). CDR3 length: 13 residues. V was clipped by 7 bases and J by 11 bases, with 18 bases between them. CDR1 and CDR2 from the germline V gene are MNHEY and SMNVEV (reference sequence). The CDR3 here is CASTFQGSYKQFF. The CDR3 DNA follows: TGTGCCAGCACCTTTCAGGGGAGTTATAAGCAGTTCTTC.

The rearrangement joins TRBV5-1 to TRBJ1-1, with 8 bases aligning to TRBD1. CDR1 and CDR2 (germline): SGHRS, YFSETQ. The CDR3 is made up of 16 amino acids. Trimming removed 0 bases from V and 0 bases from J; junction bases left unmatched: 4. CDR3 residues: CASSLGRDRLNTEAFF. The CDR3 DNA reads TGCGCCAGCAGCTTGGGAAGGGACAGGCTGAACACTGAAGCTTTCTTT.

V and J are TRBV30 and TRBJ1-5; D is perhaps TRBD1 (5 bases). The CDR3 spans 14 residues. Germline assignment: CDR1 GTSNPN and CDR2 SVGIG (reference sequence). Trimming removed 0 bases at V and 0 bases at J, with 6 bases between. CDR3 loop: CAWSVGDSNQPQHF. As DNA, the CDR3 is TGTGCCTGGAGTGTAGGGGATAGCAATCAGCCCCAGCATTTT.

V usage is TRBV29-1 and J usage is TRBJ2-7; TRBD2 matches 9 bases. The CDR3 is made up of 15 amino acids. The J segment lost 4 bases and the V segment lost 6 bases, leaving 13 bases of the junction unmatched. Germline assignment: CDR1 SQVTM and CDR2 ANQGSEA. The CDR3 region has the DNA TGCAGCGTGCTGGCCGGGACTAGCTTGAATTACGAGCAGTACTTC. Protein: CSVLAGTSLNYEQYF.

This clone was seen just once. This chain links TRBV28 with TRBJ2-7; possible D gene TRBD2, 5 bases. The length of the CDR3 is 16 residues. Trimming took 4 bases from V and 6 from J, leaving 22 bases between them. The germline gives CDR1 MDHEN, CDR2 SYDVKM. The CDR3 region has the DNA TGTGCCAGCAGTTCCCAGGCGATGGGAGACGGAATCGAGCAGTACTTC. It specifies CASSSQAMGDGIEQYF.

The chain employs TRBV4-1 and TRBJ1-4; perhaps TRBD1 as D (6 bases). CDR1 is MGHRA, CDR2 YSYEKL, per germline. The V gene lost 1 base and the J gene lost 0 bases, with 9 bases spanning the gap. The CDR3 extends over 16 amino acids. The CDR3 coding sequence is TGCGCCAGCAGCCAAGTACAGGGTTCAACTAATGAAAAACTGTTTTTT. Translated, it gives CASSQVQGSTNEKLFF.

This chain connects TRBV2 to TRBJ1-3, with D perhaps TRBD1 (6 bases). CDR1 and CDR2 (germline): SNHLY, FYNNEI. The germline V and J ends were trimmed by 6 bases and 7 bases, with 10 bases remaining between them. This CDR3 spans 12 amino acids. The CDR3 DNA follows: TGTGCCAGCAGGGATGACAGGAACACCATATATTTT. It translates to CASRDDRNTIYF. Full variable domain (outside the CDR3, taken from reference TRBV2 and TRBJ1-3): EPEVTQTPSHQVTQMGQEVILRCVPISNHLYFYWYRQILGQKVEFLVSFYNNEISEKSEIFDDQFSVERPDGSNFTLKIRSTKLEDSAMYFCASRDDRNTIYFGEGSWLTVV.

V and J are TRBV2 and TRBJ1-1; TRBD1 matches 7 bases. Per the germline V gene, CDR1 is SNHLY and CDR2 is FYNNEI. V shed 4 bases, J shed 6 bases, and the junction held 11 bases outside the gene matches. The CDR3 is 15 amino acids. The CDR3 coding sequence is TGTGCCAGCAGTGTTGTTGAGGGGGCGGCCCCTGAAGCTTTCTTT. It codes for CASSVVEGAAPEAFF.

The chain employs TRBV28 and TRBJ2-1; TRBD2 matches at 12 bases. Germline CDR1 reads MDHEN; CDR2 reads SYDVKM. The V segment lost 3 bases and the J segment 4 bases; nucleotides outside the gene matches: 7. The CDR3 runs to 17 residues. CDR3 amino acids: CASSFTLAGGPYNEQFF. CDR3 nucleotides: TGTGCCAGCAGTTTCACCCTAGCGGGAGGGCCTTACAATGAGCAGTTCTTC.